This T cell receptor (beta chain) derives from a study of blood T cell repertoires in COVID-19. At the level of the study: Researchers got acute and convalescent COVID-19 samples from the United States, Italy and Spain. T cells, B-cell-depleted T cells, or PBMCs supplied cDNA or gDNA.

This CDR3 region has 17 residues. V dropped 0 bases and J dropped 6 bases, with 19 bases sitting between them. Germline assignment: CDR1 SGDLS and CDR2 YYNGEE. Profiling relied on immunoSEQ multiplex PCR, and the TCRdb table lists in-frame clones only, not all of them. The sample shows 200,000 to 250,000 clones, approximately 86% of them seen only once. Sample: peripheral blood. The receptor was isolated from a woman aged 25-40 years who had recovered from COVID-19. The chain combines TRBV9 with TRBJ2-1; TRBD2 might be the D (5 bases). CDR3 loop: CASSVAWSGWVGNEQFF. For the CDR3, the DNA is TGTGCCAGCAGCGTAGCTTGGAGCGGATGGGTGGGCAATGAGCAGTTCTTC.